This TCR beta chain stems from a study of blood T cell repertoires in COVID-19. Overall study context: Italy, Spain and the United States were the sources of the convalescent and acute COVID-19 samples. The analysed material was cDNA or gDNA that came from T cells, B-cell-depleted T cells, or PBMCs.

Trimming shortened V by 8 bases and J by 6 bases, and 7 bases separated the two germline ends. Germline assignment: CDR1 LNHDA and CDR2 SQIVND (reference sequence). The CDR3 has 10 residues. This clone was detected a few times. As processed by the authors: Estimation of nucleated cell counts relied on the amplification of reference gene primers. This table comes from immunoSEQ multiplex PCR, and its TCRdb copy is limited to in-frame clones, with some not included. V, J and clone size were drawn from that table, and D and trimming were deduced from the DNA. This sample has approximately 150,000 clones, with around 85% found just once.

Sequenced input: peripheral blood. This TCR was recovered from a woman between 65 and 79 years old with acute or convalescent COVID-19. The chain carries TRBV19 and TRBJ1-1; D is possibly TRBD1 (5 bases). CDR3 amino acids: CASQGSEAFF. The CDR3 DNA follows: TGTGCCAGTCAGGGTTCTGAAGCTTTCTTT.